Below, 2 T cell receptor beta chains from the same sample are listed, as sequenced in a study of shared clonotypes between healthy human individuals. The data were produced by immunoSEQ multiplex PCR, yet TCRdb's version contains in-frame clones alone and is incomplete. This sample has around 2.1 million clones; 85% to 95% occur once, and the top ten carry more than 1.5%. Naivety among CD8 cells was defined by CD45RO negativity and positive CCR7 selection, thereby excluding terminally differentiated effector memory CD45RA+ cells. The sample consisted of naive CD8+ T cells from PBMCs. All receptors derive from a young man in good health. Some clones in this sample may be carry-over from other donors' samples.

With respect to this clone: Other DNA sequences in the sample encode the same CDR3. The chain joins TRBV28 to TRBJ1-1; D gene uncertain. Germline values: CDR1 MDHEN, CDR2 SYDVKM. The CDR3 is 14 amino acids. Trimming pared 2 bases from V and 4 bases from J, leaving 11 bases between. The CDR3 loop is CASSLGPSTTEAFF. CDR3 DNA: TGTGCCAGCAGTTTAGGGCCGTCGACCACTGAAGCTTTCTTT.

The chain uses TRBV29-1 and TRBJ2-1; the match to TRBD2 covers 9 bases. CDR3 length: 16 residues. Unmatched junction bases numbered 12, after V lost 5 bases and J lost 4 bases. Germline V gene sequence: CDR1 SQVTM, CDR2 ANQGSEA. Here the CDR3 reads CSVLQGASGEYNEQFF. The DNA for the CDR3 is TGCAGCGTTCTACAGGGTGCTAGCGGGGAATACAATGAGCAGTTCTTC.